Reported below is one TCR beta chain. This entry is derived from a study of human T cells and chemical hapten exposure. Noted time point: patch test 3, about 24 weeks after DPC sensitization. Described treatment: therapeutic diphenylcyclopropenone sensitization with weekly scalp DPC. V gave up 0 bases and J gave up 3 bases, with 7 bases separating them. Germline V CDR1 and CDR2: SGHKS, YYEKEE (reference sequence). The CDR3 loop spans 14 amino acids. TCRdb reprocessed the RACE reads via MiXCR and lists one record per CDR3 protein. The sample lists approximately 90,000 distinct CDR3 sequences; around 25% were seen once.

The chain uses TRBV5-5 and TRBJ1-5; D uncertain. This clonotype originated in a man aged 40-50 years with alopecia areata. Some clones in this sample may be carry-over from other donors' samples. Sequenced here: whole blood, sampled in connection with sensitization to the hapten diphenylcyclopropenone (DPC). Here the CDR3 reads CASSLGQVNQPQHF. The DNA of the CDR3 is TGTGCCAGCAGCTTGGGCCAGGTCAATCAGCCCCAGCATTTT.